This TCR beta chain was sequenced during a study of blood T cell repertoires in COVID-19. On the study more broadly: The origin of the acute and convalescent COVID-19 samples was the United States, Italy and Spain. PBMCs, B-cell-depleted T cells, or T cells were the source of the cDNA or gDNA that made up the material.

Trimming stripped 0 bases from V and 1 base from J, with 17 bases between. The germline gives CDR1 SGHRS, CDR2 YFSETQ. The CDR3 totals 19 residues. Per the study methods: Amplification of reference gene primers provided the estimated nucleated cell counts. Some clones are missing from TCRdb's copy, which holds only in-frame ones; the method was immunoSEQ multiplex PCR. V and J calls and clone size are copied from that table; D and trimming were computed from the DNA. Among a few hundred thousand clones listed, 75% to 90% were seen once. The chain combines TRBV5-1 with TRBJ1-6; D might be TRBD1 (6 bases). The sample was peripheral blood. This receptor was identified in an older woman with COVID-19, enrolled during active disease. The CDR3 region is CASSLEGEQGISYNSPLHF. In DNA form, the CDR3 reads TGCGCCAGCAGCTTGGAGGGCGAGCAGGGGATATCCTATAATTCACCCCTCCACTTT.